The 14 T cell receptor beta chains presented below share a single source sample, sequenced in a study of cytomegalovirus exposure and HLA in healthy donors. Clones were read by immunoSEQ multiplex PCR, and TCRdb kept only the in-frame ones, dropping some. The sample yields roughly 120,000 clones, roughly 87% seen once. The sample comprised PBMCs. The receptor set was obtained from a woman in her late teens or twenties in good health and CMV-seronegative.

The V and J genes are TRBV4-3 and TRBJ2-1; 7 bases agree with TRBD2. Germline V gene data show CDR1 as LGHNA and CDR2 as YSLEER. V lost 0 bases to trimming and J lost 7 bases; unmatched junction nucleotides: 9. The CDR3 consists of 16 residues. The CDR3 spells CASSQDWGRARNEQFF. In DNA, the CDR3 is TGCGCCAGCAGCCAAGATTGGGGGAGGGCCAGGAATGAGCAGTTCTTC.

In its sample, this clone was seen a few times. The J gene is TRBJ2-7, the V gene TRBV28; 7 bases line up with TRBD1. This CDR3 has 13 residues. J lost 2 bases, V lost 7 bases, and 5 bases had no gene match. Germline CDR1 MDHEN, CDR2 SYDVKM. CDR3 DNA sequence: TGTGCCAGCATCACGCAGGGGGCCTACGAGCAGTACTTC. This translates into CASITQGAYEQYF.

CDR3 bases: TGTGCCAGCAGCTTAAGGCGGGAGGGCCAAAGCGAGCAGTACTTC. It yields the protein CASSLRREGQSEQYF. The V gene is TRBV13, the J gene TRBJ2-7, with 9 nucleotides matching TRBD2. V shed 2 bases, J shed 6 bases, and the junction held 8 bases outside the gene matches. The CDR3 runs 15 residues. Per the germline V gene, CDR1 is PRHDT and CDR2 is FYEKMQ (reference sequence).

CDR3 loop: CASSSGASLQETQYF. DNA of the CDR3: TGTGCCAGCAGTTCAGGGGCGTCACTCCAAGAGACCCAGTACTTC. The chain has TRBV6-5 and TRBJ2-5, with D perhaps TRBD1 (6 bases). V was shortened by 4 bases and J by 1 base, with 13 bases between the two germline ends. Germline lookup yields CDR1 MNHEY and CDR2 SVGAGI. There are 15 residues in the CDR3.

The V call is TRBV10-3, the J call TRBJ1-1; TRBD1 matches at 9 bases. The junction had 9 bases not matched to a gene; V was cut back by 11 bases and J by 2 bases. The CDR3 spans 14 residues. From germline, CDR1 is ENHRY and CDR2 SYGVKD. For the CDR3, the DNA is TGTGCCGTAGCCCGGGACAGGGAAAACACTGAAGCTTTCTTT. It specifies CAVARDRENTEAFF.

In its sample, this clone was seen a few times. This chain uses TRBV25-1 with TRBJ2-5, with 8 bases that match TRBD1. CDR1 and CDR2 from the germline V gene are MGHDK and SYGVNS. After removal of 3 bases from V and 2 bases from J, the junction contained 5 bases not matched to a gene. The CDR3 is 15 amino acids. In nucleotides, the CDR3 is TGTGCCAGCAGTGAGCCCCACAGGGGGCAAGAGACCCAGTACTTC. Translating it yields CASSEPHRGQETQYF.

Only one count was recorded for this clone. The V and J genes are TRBV10-1 and TRBJ2-3; the match to TRBD1 covers 7 bases. Germline V gene data show CDR1 as WNHNN and CDR2 as SYGVQD (reference sequence). J gave up 10 bases and V 0 bases, and 1 base lay outside the gene matches. The CDR3 spans 12 residues. CDR3 in DNA: TGCGCCAGCAGTGAGTCTCAGGGGGCGCAGTATTTT. Its translation: CASSESQGAQYF.

The J gene is TRBJ2-5, the V gene TRBV7-2, with 7 positions matching TRBD2. Looked up from germline, CDR1 is SGHTA and CDR2 is FQGNSA. The CDR3 is 13 residues long. The J segment lost 4 bases and the V segment lost 6 bases, leaving 5 bases of the junction unmatched. CDR3 sequence: CASRSPGGETQYF. DNA of the CDR3: TGTGCCAGCAGATCTCCGGGAGGAGAGACCCAGTACTTC.

This chain connects TRBV9 to TRBJ1-2, with TRBD1 matching over 8 bases. There are 13 residues in the CDR3. V lost 3 bases and J lost 8; bases outside the gene matches: 6. Germline V gene sequence: CDR1 SGDLS, CDR2 YYNGEE. The CDR3 spells CASSGRQGNGYTF. CDR3 nucleotides: TGTGCCAGCAGCGGGAGACAGGGGAACGGCTACACCTTC.

The chain carries TRBV28 and TRBJ2-2, with D possibly TRBD2 on 5 matching bases. This CDR3 spans 15 amino acids. V was shortened by 4 bases and J by 4 bases, with 13 bases between the two germline ends. The germline V gene has CDR1 MDHEN and CDR2 SYDVKM. This CDR3 is CASSWLGGSTGELFF. The CDR3, as DNA: TGTGCCAGCAGTTGGCTAGGTGGGAGCACCGGGGAGCTGTTTTTT.

The V call is TRBV7-3, the J call TRBJ1-1; 7 bases are shared with TRBD1. There are 15 residues in the CDR3. V gave up 4 bases and J gave up 1 base; unmatched junction bases: 6. Germline assignment: CDR1 SGHTA and CDR2 FQGTGA. CDR3 protein: CASSSTGIKNTEAFF. The CDR3 region has the DNA TGTGCCAGCAGCTCGACAGGGATTAAGAACACTGAAGCTTTCTTT.

This chain joins TRBV4-2 and TRBJ2-7; 7 nucleotides align to TRBD1. V shed 0 bases, J shed 3 bases, and the junction held 17 bases outside the gene matches. The CDR3 consists of 19 residues. Germline V gene lookup returns CDR1 LGHNA and CDR2 YNFKEQ. The CDR3: CASSQELGGQIQILYEQYF. The CDR3 bases are TGTGCCAGCAGCCAAGAACTAGGGGGCCAAATTCAGATTCTCTACGAGCAGTACTTC.

The chain carries TRBV27 and TRBJ2-2; D is perhaps TRBD2 (6 bases). The CDR3 is 14 residues long. Germline values: CDR1 MNHEY, CDR2 SMNVEV (reference sequence). Trimming removed 8 bases from V and 7 bases from J, with 17 bases in between. The CDR3 DNA reads as TGTGCCAGCGGCGTGGAGGGAACAGTCGGGGAGCTGTTTTTT. Translated, it gives CASGVEGTVGELFF.

The chain combines TRBV4-1 with TRBJ2-7; 7 nucleotides match TRBD1. Germline trimming cut 0 bases from V and 4 bases from J; bases unmatched to any gene: 12. Germline CDR1 and CDR2: MGHRA and YSYEKL. The CDR3 loop spans 17 amino acids. The CDR3 region is CASSQDWGDRVKYEQYF. In DNA form, the CDR3 reads TGCGCCAGCAGCCAAGATTGGGGAGACAGGGTCAAGTACGAGCAGTACTTC.